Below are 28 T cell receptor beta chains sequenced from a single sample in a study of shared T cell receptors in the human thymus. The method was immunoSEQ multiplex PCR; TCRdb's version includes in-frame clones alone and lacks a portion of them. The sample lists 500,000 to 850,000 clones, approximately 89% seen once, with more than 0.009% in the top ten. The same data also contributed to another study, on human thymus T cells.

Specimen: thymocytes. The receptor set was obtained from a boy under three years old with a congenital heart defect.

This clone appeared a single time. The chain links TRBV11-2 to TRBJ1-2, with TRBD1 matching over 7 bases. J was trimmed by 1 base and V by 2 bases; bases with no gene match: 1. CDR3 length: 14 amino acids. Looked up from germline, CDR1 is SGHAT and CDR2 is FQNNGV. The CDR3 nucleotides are TGTGCCAGCAGCTTAACAGGGGTTAACTATGGCTACACCTTC. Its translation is CASSLTGVNYGYTF.

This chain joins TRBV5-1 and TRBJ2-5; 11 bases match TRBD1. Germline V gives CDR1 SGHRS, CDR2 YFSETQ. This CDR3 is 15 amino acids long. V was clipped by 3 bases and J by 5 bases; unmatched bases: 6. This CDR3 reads CASSSGTGGAETQYF. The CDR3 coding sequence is TGCGCCAGCAGCTCGGGGACAGGGGGGGCGGAGACCCAGTACTTC. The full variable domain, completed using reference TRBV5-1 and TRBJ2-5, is KAGVTQTPRYLIKTRGQQVTLSCSPISGHRSVSWYQQTPGQGLQFLFEYFSETQRNKGNFPGRFSGRQFSNSRSEMNVSTLELGDSALYLCASSSGTGGAETQYFGPGTRLLVL.

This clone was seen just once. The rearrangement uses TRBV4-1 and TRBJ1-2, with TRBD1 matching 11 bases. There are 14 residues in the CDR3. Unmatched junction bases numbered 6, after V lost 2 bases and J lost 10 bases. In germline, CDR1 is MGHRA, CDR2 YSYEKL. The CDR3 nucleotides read TGCGCCAGCAGCCAAACTGAAGGACAGGGGGCCTACACCTTC. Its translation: CASSQTEGQGAYTF.

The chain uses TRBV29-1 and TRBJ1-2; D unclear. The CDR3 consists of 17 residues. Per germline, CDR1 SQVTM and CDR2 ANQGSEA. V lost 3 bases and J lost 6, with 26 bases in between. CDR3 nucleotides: TGCAGCGTTGAGGGCTTAGAGCGGCGGCTGTTTGGGGATGGCTACACCTTC. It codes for CSVEGLERRLFGDGYTF.

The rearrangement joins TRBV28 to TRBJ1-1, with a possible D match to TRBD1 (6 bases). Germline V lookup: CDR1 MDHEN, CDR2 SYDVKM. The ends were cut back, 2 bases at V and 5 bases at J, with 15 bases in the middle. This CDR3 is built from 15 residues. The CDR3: CASSLGGGGKTEAFF. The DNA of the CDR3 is TGTGCCAGCAGTTTAGGCGGCGGGGGCAAAACTGAAGCTTTCTTT.

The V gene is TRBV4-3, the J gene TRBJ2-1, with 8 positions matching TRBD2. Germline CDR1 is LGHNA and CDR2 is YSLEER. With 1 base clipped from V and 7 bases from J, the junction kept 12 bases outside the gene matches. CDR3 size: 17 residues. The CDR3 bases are TGCGCCAGCAGCCAAGGAGCCTCGCGGGGGGCCGAAAATGAGCAGTTCTTC. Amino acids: CASSQGASRGAENEQFF.

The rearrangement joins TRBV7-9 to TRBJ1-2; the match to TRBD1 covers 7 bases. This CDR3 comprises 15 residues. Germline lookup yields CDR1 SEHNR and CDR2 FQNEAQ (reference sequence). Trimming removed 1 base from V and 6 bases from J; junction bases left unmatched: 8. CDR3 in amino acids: CASSLGDRETHGYTF. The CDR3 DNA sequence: TGTGCCAGCAGCTTAGGAGACAGGGAGACTCATGGCTACACCTTC.

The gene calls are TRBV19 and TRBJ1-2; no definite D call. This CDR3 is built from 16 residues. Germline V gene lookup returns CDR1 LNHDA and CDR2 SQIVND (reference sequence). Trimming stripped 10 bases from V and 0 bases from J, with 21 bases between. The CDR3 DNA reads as TGTGCCACACTACCTAGGGAGGCCGCTACTAACTATGGCTACACCTTC. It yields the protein CATLPREAATNYGYTF.

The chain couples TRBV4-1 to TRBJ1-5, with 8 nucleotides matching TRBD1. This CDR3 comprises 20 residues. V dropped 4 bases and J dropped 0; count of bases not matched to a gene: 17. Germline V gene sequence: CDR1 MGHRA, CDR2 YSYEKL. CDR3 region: CASSPYPTGASFYSNQPQHF. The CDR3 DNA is TGCGCCAGCAGCCCCTATCCGACAGGGGCCAGTTTCTATAGCAATCAGCCCCAGCATTTT.

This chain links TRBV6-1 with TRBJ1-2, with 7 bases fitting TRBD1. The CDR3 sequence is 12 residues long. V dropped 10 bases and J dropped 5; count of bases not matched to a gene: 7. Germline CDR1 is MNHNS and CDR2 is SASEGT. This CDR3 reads CAIQQGSYGYTF. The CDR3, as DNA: TGTGCCATTCAACAGGGGAGTTATGGCTACACCTTC.

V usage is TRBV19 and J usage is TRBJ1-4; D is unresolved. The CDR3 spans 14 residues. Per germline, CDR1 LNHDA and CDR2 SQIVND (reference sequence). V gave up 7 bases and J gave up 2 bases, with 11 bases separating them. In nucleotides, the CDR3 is TGTGCCAGTAAAAGGGAGTACACTAATGAAAAACTGTTTTTT. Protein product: CASKREYTNEKLFF.

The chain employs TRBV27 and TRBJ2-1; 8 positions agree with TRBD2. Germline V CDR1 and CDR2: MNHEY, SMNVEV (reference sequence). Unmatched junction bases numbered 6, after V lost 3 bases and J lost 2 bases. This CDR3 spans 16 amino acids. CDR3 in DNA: TGTGCCAGCAGTTTTGCTAGCGGGTATCCCTACAATGAGCAGTTCTTC. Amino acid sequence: CASSFASGYPYNEQFF.

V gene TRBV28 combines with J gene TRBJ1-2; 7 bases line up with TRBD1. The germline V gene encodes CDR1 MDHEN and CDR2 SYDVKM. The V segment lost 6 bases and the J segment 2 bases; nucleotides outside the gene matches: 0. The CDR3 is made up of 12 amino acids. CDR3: CASRQGNYGYTF. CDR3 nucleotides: TGTGCCAGCAGACAGGGGAACTATGGCTACACCTTC.

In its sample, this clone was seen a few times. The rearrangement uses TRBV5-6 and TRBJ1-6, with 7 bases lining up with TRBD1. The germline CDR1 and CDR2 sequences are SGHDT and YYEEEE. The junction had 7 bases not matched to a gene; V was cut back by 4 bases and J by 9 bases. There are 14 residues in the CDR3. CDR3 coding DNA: TGTGCCAGCAGCCCGAAGGGGGCGCGTTCACCCCTCCACTTT. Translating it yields CASSPKGARSPLHF.

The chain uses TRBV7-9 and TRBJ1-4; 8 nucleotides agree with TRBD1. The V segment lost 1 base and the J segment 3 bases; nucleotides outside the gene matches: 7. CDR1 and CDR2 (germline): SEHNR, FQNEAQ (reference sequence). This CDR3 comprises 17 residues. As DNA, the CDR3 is TGTGCCAGCAGCTTAGTCCGACAGGGGCTGCCTAATGAAAAACTGTTTTTT. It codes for CASSLVRQGLPNEKLFF.

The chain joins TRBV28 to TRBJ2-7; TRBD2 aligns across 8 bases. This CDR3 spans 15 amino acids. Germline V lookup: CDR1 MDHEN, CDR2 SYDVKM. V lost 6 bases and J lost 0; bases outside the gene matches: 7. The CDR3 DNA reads TGTGCCAGCAGCACGGGACTAGTGGGCTCCTACGAGCAGTACTTC. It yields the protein CASSTGLVGSYEQYF.

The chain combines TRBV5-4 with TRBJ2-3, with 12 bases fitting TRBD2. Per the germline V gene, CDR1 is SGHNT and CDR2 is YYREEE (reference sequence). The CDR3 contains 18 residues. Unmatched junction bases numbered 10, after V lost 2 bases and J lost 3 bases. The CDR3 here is CASSFATSGGLPTDTQYF. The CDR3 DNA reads TGTGCCAGCAGCTTCGCGACTAGCGGGGGTTTACCTACAGATACGCAGTATTTT.

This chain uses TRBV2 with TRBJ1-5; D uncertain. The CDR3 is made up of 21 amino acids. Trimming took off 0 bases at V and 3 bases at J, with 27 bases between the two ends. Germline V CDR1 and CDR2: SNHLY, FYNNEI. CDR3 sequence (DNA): TGTGCCAGCAGTGAAGCGCTTGGGAGGGCTTTTTCAGTGAGGATCAATCAGCCCCAGCATTTT. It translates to CASSEALGRAFSVRINQPQHF. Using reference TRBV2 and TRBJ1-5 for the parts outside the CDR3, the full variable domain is EPEVTQTPSHQVTQMGQEVILRCVPISNHLYFYWYRQILGQKVEFLVSFYNNEISEKSEIFDDQFSVERPDGSNFTLKIRSTKLEDSAMYFCASSEALGRAFSVRINQPQHFGDGTRLSIL.

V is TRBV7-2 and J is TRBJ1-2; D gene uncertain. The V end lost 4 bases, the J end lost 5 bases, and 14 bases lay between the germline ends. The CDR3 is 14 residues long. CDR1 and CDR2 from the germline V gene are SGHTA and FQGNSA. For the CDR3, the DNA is TGTGCCAGCAGCTCGTACTACTTGGAGTATGGCTACACCTTC. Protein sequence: CASSSYYLEYGYTF.

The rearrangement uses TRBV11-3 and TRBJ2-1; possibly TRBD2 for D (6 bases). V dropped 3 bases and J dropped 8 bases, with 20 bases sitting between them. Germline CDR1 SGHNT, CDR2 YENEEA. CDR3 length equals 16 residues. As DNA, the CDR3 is TGTGCCAGCAGCTTGGTAGGAAGGGAGGTAATCGATGAGCAGTTCTTC. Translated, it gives CASSLVGREVIDEQFF.

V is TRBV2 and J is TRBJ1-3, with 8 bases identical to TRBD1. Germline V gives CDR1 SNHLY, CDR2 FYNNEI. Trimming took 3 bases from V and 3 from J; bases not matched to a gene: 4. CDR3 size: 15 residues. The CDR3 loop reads CASSDGQGDGNTIYF. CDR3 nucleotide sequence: TGTGCCAGCAGTGATGGACAGGGAGATGGAAACACCATATATTTT. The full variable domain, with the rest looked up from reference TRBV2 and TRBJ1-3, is EPEVTQTPSHQVTQMGQEVILRCVPISNHLYFYWYRQILGQKVEFLVSFYNNEISEKSEIFDDQFSVERPDGSNFTLKIRSTKLEDSAMYFCASSDGQGDGNTIYFGEGSWLTVV.

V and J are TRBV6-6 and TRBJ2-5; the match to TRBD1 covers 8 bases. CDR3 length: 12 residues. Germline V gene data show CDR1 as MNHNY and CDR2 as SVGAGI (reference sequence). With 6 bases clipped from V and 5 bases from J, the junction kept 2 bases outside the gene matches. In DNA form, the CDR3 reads TGTGCCAGCAGCCGGACAGGGGAGACCCAGTACTTC. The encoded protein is CASSRTGETQYF.

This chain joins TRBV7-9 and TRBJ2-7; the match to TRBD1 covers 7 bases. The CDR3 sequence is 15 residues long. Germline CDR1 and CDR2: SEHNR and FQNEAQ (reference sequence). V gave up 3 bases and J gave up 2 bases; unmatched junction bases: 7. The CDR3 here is CASSFPDRDPYEQYF. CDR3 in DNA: TGTGCCAGCAGCTTTCCCGACAGGGACCCCTACGAGCAGTACTTC. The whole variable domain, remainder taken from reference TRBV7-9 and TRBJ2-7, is DTGVSQNPRHKITKRGQNVTFRCDPISEHNRLYWYRQTLGQGPEFLTYFQNEAQLEKSRLLSDRFSAERPKGSFSTLEIQRTEQGDSAMYLCASSFPDRDPYEQYFGPGTRLTVT.

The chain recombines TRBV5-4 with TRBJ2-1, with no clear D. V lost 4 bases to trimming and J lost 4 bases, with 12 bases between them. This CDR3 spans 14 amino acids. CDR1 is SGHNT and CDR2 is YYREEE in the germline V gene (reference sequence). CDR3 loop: CASSLRPRYNEQFF. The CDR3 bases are TGTGCCAGCAGCCTCCGTCCGCGGTACAATGAGCAGTTCTTC.

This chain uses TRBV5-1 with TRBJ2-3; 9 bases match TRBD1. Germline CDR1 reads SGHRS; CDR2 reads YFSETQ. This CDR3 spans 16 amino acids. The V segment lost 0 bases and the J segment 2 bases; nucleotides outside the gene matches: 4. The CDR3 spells CASSLGDREHTDTQYF. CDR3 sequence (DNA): TGCGCCAGCAGCTTGGGGGACAGGGAGCACACAGATACGCAGTATTTT.

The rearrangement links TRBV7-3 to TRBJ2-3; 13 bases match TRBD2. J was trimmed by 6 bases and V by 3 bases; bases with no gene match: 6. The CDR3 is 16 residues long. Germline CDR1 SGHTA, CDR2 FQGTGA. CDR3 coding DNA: TGTGCCAGCAGCTTCACTAGCGGGGGGGAGGGGGATACGCAGTATTTT. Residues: CASSFTSGGEGDTQYF.

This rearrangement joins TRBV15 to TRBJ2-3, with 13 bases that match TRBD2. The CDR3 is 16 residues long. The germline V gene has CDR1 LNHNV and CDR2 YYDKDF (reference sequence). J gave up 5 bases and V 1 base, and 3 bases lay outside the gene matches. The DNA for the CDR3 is TGTGCCACCAGCAGAGGACTAGCGGGGGGCAAAGATACGCAGTATTTT. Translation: CATSRGLAGGKDTQYF. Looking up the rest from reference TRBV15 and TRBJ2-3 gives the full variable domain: DAMVIQNPRYQVTQFGKPVTLSCSQTLNHNVMYWYQQKSSQAPKLLFHYYDKDFNNEADTPDNFQSRRPNTSFCFLDIRSPGLGDTAMYLCATSRGLAGGKDTQYFGPGTRLTVL.

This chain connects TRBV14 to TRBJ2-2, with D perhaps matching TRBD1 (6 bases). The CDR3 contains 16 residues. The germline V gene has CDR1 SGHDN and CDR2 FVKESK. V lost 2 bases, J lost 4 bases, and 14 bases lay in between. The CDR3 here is CASSQIRGVGTGELFF. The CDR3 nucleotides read TGTGCCAGCAGCCAAATCAGGGGAGTGGGCACCGGGGAGCTGTTTTTT.